This TCR beta chain comes out of a study of cytomegalovirus exposure and HLA in healthy donors. Study background: Caucasian-associated ancestry cluster membership applied to about 83% of about 370 genotyped donors.

Nominal health characterized the donors when sampled, though unrecorded immune exposures were likely. The CDR3 consists of 13 residues. With V trimmed by 4 bases and J by 3 bases, 4 bases remained unmatched. Germline V gives CDR1 SGHRS, CDR2 YFSETQ. Primers: 60 Vbeta forward and 13 Jbeta reverse. Sequenced by immunoSEQ multiplex PCR; TCRdb stores in-frame clones only, minus some. This sample's table has around 130,000 clones. Sequencing was done on a sample of PBMCs. The clonotype comes from a woman aged 60 to 75 in good health and CMV-seronegative. This chain connects TRBV5-1 to TRBJ2-7; 7 bases map to TRBD1. CDR3: CASSHRQGYEQYF. Written as DNA, the CDR3 is TGCGCCAGCAGCCACCGACAGGGCTACGAGCAGTACTTC.